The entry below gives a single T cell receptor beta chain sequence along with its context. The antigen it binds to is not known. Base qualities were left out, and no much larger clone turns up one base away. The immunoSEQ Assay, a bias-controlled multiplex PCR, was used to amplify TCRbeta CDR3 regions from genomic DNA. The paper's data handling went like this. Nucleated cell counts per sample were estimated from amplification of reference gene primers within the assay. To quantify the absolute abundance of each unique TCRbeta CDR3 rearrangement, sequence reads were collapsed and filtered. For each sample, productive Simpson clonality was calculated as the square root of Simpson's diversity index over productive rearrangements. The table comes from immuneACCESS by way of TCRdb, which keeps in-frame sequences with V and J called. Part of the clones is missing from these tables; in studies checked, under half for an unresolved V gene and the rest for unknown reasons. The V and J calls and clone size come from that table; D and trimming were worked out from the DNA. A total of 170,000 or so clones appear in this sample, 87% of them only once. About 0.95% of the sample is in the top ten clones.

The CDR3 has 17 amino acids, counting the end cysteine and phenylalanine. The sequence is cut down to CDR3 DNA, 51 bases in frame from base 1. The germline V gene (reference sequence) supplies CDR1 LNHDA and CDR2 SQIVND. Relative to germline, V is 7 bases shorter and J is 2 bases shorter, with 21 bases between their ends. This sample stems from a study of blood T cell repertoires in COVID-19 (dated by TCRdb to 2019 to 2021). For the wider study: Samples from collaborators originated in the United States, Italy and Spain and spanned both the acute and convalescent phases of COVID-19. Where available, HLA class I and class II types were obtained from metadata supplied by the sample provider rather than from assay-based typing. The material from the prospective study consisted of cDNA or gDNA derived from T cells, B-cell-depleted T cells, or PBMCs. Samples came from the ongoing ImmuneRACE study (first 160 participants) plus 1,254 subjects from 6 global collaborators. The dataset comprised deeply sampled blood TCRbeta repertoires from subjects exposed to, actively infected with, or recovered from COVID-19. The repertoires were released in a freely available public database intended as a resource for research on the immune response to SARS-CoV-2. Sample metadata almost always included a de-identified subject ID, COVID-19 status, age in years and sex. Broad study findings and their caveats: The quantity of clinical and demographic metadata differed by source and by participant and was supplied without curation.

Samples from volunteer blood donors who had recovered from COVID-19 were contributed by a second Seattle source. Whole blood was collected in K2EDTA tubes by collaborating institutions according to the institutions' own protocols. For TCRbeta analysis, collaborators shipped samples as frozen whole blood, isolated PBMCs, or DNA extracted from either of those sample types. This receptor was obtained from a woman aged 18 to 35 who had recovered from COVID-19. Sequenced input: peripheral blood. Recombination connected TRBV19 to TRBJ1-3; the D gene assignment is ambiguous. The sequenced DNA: TGTGCCAGTACTAAAACAACTCGGGAGGCCGCTGGAAACACCATATATTTT. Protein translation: CASTKTTREAAGNTIYF.